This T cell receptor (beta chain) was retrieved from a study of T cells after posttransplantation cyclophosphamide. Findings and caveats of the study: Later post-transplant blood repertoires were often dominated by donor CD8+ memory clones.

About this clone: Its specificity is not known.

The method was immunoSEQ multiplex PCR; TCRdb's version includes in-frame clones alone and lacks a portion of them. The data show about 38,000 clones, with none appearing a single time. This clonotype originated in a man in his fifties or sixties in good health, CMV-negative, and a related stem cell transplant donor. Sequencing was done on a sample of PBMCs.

The CDR3 DNA reads as TGCAGTGCGTGGACAGTAGATACGCAGTATTTT. Translating gives CSAWTVDTQYF. The chain couples TRBV20-1 to TRBJ2-3, with D perhaps matching TRBD1 (6 bases). Germline V lookup: CDR1 DFQATT, CDR2 SNEGSKA (reference sequence). This CDR3 contains 11 residues. Trimming removed 6 bases from V and 5 bases from J, with 9 bases in between.